This TCR beta chain was sequenced for a study of neurological immune-mediated disorders. Study-wide findings and caveats: The study found the most TCR clonal expansion in HTLV-1-associated myelopathy and the least in multiple sclerosis, below healthy controls.

This clonotype was counted at least ten times. Its target is not known. Germline lookup yields CDR1 SGHTA and CDR2 FQGNSA. This CDR3 is 13 amino acids long. V gave up 3 bases and J gave up 4 bases, with 7 bases separating them. MiXCR, run by TCRdb on the 5' RACE reads, gives a single entry per CDR3 protein. The table shows tens of thousands of distinct CDR3 sequences, with 9.5% to 12% occurring only once. The unsorted libraries were produced from 2 million PBMCs held at -80 C. The V gene is TRBV7-2, the J gene TRBJ1-5; D gene uncertain. The source is a man aged 55 to 70 in good health. The sample was PBMCs. The CDR3 is CASSFKGNQPQHF. The CDR3 region has the DNA TGTGCCAGCAGCTTTAAGGGTAATCAGCCCCAGCATTTT.